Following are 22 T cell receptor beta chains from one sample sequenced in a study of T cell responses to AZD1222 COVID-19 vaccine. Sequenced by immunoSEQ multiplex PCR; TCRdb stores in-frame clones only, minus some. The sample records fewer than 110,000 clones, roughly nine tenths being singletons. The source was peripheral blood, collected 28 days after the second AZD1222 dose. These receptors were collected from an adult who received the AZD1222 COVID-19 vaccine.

The chain's CDR3 is CASSEWGVSNQPQHF. DNA of the CDR3: TGTGCCAGCAGTGAATGGGGGGTTAGCAATCAGCCCCAGCATTTT. The rearrangement uses TRBV6-1 and TRBJ1-5; possibly TRBD1 for D (5 bases). CDR1 is MNHNS, CDR2 SASEGT, per germline. The V end was cut by 2 bases, the J end by 0 bases, with 8 bases between. The CDR3 sequence is 15 residues long.

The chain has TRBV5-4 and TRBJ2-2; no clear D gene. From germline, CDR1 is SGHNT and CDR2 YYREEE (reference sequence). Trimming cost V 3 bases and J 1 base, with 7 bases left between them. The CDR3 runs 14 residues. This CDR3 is CASSSVGNTGELFF. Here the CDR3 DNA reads TGTGCCAGCAGCTCGGTCGGGAACACCGGGGAGCTGTTTTTT. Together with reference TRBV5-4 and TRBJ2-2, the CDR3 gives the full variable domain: ETGVTQSPTHLIKTRGQQVTLRCSSQSGHNTVSWYQQALGQGPQFIFQYYREEENGRGNFPPRFSGLQFPNYSSELNVNALELDDSALYLCASSSVGNTGELFFGEGSRLTVL.

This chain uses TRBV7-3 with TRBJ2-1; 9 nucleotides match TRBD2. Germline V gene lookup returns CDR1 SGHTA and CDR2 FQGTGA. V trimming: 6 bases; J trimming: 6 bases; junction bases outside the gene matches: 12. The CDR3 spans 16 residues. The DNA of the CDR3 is TGTGCCAGCAGTCTTAATGGCCTAGCGGGGTCCAATGAGCAGTTCTTC. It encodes CASSLNGLAGSNEQFF. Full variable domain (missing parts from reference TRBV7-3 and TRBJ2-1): GAGVSQTPSNKVTEKGKYVELRCDPISGHTALYWYRQSLGQGPEFLIYFQGTGAADDSGLPNDRFFAVRPEGSVSTLKIQRTERGDSAVYLCASSLNGLAGSNEQFFGPGTRLTVL.

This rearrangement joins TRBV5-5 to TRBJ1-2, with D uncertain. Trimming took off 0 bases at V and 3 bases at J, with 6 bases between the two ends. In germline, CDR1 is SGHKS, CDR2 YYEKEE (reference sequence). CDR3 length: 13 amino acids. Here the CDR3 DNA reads TGTGCCAGCAGCTTGGGAGTCGACTATGGCTACACCTTC. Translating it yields CASSLGVDYGYTF. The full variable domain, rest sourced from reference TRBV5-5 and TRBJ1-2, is DAGVTQSPTHLIKTRGQQVTLRCSPISGHKSVSWYQQVLGQGPQFIFQYYEKEERGRGNFPDRFSARQFPNYSSELNVNALLLGDSALYLCASSLGVDYGYTFGSGTRLTVV.

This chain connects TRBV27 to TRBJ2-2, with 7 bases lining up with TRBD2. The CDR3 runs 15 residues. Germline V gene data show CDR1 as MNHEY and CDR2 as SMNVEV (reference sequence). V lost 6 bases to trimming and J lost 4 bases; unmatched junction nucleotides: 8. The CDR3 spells CASRGIGGGTGELFF. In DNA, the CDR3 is TGTGCCAGCAGAGGGATTGGGGGGGGCACCGGGGAGCTGTTTTTT.

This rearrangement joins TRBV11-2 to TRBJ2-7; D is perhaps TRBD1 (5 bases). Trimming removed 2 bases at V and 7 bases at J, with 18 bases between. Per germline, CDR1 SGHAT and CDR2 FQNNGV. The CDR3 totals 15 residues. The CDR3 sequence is CASSLIGRASAEQYF. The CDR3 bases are TGTGCCAGCAGCTTAATCGGCAGGGCATCTGCTGAGCAGTACTTC.

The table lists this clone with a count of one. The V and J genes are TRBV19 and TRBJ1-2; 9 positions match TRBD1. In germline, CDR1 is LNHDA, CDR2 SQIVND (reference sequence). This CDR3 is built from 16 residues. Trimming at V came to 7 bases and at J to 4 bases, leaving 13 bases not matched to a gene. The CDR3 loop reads CASKGSGGQGSYGYTF. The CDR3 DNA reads TGTGCCAGTAAAGGATCCGGGGGACAGGGATCCTATGGCTACACCTTC.

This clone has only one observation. CDR3 loop: CASSAWDSSDSPLHF. The DNA for the CDR3 is TGTGCCAGCAGCGCTTGGGACAGCTCAGATTCACCCCTCCACTTT. This chain connects TRBV9 to TRBJ1-6; 7 bases match TRBD1. The V gene end was trimmed by 3 bases and the J gene end by 8 bases; junction bases not matched to a gene: 8. Germline values: CDR1 SGDLS, CDR2 YYNGEE. There are 15 residues in the CDR3. Full variable domain (missing parts from reference TRBV9 and TRBJ1-6): DSGVTQTPKHLITATGQRVTLRCSPRSGDLSVYWYQQSLDQGLQFLIQYYNGEERAKGNILERFSAQQFPDLHSELNLSSLELGDSALYFCASSAWDSSDSPLHFGNGTRLTVT.

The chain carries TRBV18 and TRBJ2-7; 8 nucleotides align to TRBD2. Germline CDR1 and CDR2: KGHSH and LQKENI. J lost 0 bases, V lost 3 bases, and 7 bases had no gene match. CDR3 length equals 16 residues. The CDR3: CASSPMTSAFSYEQYF. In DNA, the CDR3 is TGTGCCAGCTCACCCATGACTAGCGCTTTCTCCTACGAGCAGTACTTC.

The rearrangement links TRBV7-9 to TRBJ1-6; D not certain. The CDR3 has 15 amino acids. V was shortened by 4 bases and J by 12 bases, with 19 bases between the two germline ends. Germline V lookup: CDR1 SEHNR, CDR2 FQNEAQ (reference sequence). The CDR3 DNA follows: TGTGCCAGCAGCTCACCTGGTGGAATAGAACAACCCCTCCACTTT. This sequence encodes CASSSPGGIEQPLHF.

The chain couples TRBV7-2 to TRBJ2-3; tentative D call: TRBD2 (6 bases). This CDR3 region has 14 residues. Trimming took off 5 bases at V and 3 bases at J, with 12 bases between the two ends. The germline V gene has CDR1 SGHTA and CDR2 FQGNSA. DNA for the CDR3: TGTGCCAGCAGCCCAGCGGGTTTAACAGATACGCAGTATTTT. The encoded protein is CASSPAGLTDTQYF.

CDR3 nucleotides: TGTGCCACCAGTGCTCCAGGGTCAAGGGAGCAGTACTTC. Translation: CATSAPGSREQYF. This chain uses TRBV24-1 with TRBJ2-7; the D gene is possibly TRBD1 (5 bases). Germline values: CDR1 KGHDR, CDR2 SFDVKD. The V and J ends lost 5 bases and 7 bases respectively, with 14 bases between them. The CDR3 has 13 amino acids.

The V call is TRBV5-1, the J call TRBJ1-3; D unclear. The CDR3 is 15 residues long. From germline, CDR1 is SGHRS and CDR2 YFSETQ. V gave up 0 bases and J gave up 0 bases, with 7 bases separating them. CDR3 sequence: CASSLGVVSGNTIYF. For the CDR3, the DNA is TGCGCCAGCAGCTTGGGGGTAGTCTCTGGAAACACCATATATTTT.

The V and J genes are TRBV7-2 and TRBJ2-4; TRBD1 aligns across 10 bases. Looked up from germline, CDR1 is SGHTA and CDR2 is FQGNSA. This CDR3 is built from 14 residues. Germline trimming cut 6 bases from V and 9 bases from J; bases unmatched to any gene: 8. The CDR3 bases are TGTGCCAGCAGTTTGGGACAGGGGCAAGCCATTCAGTACTTC. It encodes CASSLGQGQAIQYF.

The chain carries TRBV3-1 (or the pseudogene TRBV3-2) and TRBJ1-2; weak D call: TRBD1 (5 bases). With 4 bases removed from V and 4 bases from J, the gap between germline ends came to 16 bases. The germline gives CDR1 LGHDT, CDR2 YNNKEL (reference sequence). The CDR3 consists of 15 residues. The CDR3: CASSRNTGGSYGYTF. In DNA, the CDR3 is TGTGCCAGCAGCCGGAACACGGGGGGGAGCTATGGCTACACCTTC.

CDR3: CASSIEGKRGNIQYF. In DNA, the CDR3 is TGTGCCAGTAGTATAGAGGGCAAAAGGGGAAACATTCAGTACTTC. The chain combines TRBV19 with TRBJ2-4; a weak D match, TRBD1 (5 bases). CDR3 length equals 15 residues. V was clipped by 0 bases and J by 6 bases, with 12 bases between them. Germline loops: CDR1 LNHDA, CDR2 SQIVND (reference sequence).

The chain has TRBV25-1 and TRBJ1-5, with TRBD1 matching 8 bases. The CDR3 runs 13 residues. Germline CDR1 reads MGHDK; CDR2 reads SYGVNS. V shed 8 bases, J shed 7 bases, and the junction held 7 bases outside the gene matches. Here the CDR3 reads CASGTGTGQPQHF. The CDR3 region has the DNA TGTGCCAGCGGGACAGGAACCGGCCAGCCCCAGCATTTT.

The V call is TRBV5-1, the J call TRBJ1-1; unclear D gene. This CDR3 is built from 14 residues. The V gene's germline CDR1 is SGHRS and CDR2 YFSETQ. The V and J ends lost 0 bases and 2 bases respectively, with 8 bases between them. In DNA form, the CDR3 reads TGCGCCAGCAGCTTGGGTGAGTCCAACACTGAAGCTTTCTTT. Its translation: CASSLGESNTEAFF.

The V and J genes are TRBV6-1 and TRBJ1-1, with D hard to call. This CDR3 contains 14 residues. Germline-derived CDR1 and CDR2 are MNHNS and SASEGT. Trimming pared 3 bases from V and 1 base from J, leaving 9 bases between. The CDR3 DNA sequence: TGTGCCAGCAGTGATATGTACGGGAACACTGAAGCTTTCTTT. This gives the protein CASSDMYGNTEAFF.

This chain's CDR3 is CASSLGLAEETQYF. The CDR3 DNA reads as TGTGCCAGCAGCTTAGGACTAGCGGAAGAGACCCAGTACTTC. This rearrangement joins TRBV11-2 to TRBJ2-5, with 9 bases lining up with TRBD2. This CDR3 has 14 residues. V was pared by 1 base and J by 3 bases, with 0 bases of the junction left unmatched. The germline gives CDR1 SGHAT, CDR2 FQNNGV.

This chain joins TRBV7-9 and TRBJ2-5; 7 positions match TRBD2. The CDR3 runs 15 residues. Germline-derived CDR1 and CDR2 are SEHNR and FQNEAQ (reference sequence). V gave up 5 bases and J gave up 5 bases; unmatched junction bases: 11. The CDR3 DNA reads TGTGCCAGCAGCCAGAGTGGGGGGGTCAGGGAGACCCAGTACTTC. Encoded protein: CASSQSGGVRETQYF.

The CDR3, as DNA: TGTGCCAGCAGCCAAGATCGAGTAAGCTCCTACGAGCAGTACTTC. Translated, it gives CASSQDRVSSYEQYF. The rearrangement joins TRBV4-2 to TRBJ2-7; D unresolved. The V gene lost 0 bases and the J gene lost 0 bases, with 9 bases spanning the gap. The germline CDR1 and CDR2 sequences are LGHNA and YNFKEQ. The CDR3 sequence is 15 residues long.